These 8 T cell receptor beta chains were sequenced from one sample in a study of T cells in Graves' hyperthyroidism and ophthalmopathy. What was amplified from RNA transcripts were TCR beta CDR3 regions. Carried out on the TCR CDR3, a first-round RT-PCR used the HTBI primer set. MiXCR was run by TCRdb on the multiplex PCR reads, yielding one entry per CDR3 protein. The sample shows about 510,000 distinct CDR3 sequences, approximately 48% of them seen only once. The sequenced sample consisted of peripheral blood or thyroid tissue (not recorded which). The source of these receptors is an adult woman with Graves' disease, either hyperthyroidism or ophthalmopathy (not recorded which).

The CDR3 nucleotides are TGTGCCAGCAGCTTGGACGGCTTACACGGGGTCCTTGCAACTAATGAAAAACTGTTTTTT. Translation: CASSLDGLHGVLATNEKLFF. The genes are TRBV5-8 and TRBJ1-4; D gene uncertain. Between the trimmed V and J ends, which lost 0 bases and 0 bases, there was a span of 21 bases. CDR3 length: 20 residues. CDR1 and CDR2 (germline): SGHTS, YDEGEE.

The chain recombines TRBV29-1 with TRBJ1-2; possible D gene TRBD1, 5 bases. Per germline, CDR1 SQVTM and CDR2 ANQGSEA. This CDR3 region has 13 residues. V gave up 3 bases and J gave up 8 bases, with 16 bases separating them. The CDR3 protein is CSVEAGAGVGYTF. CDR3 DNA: TGCAGCGTTGAGGCGGGTGCGGGGGTAGGCTACACCTTC.

CDR3 protein: CSVTSGGPYEQYF. The DNA for the CDR3 is TGCAGCGTCACTAGCGGGGGTCCCTACGAGCAGTACTTC. The rearrangement joins TRBV29-1 to TRBJ2-7; 11 bases map to TRBD2. CDR3 length: 13 residues. The trim removed 6 bases at V and 2 bases at J, leaving 3 bases unmatched. In germline, CDR1 is SQVTM, CDR2 ANQGSEA.

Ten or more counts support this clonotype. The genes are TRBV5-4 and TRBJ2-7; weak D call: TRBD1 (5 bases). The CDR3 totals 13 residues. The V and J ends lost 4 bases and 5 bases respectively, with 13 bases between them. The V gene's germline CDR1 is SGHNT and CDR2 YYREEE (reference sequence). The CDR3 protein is CASSPPQGDEQYF. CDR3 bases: TGTGCCAGCAGCCCCCCTCAAGGGGACGAGCAGTACTTC.

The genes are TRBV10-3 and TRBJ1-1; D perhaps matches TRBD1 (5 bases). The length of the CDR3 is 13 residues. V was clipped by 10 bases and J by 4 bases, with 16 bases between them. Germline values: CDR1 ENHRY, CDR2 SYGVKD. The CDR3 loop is CATLGRGGTEAFF. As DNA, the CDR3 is TGTGCCACCTTGGGTCGGGGGGGCACTGAAGCTTTCTTT.

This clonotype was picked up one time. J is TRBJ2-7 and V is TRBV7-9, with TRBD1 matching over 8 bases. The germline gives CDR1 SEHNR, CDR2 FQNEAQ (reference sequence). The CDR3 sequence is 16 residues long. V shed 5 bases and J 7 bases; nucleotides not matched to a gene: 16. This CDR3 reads CASSKLDRGPYNEQYF. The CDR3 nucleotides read TGTGCCAGCAGCAAACTAGACAGGGGTCCCTACAATGAGCAGTACTTC.

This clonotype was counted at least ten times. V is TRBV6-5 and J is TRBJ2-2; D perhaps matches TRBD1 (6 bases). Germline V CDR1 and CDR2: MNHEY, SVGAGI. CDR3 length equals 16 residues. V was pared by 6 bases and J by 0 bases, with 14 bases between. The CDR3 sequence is CASSPTGPANTGELFF. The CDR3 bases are TGTGCCAGCAGCCCCACAGGGCCCGCGAACACCGGGGAGCTGTTTTTT.

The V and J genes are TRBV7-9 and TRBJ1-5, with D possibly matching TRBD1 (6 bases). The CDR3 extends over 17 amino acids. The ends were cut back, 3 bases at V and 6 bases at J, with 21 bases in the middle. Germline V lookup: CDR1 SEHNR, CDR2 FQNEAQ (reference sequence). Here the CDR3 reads CASSLGARGSTGQPQHF. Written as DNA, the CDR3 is TGTGCCAGCAGCTTGGGGGCCCGGGGGAGTACCGGTCAGCCCCAGCATTTT.